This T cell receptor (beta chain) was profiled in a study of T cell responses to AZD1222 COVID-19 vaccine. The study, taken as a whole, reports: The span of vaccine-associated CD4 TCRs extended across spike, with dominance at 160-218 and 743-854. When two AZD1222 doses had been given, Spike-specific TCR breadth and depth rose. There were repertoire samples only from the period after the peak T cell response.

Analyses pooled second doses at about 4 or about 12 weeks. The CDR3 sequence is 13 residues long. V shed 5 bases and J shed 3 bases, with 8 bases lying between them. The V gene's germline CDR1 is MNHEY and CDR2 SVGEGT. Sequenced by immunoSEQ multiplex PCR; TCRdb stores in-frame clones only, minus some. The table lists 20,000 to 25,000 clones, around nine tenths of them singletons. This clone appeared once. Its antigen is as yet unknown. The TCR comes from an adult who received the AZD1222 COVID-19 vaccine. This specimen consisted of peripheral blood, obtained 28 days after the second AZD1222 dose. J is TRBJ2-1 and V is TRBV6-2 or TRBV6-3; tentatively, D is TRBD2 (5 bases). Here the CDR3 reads CASSNRDYNEQFF. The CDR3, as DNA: TGTGCCAGCAGTAACCGGGACTACAATGAGCAGTTCTTC.